A single sample is the source of the 30 T cell receptor beta chains below, sequenced in a study of blood T cell repertoires in COVID-19. The table came from immunoSEQ multiplex PCR; TCRdb's copy has only in-frame clones and leaves some out. The repertoire includes roughly 79,000 clones, roughly 84% of them detected once, and roughly 3.5% sits in the top ten. The material sequenced was peripheral blood. All receptors come from a man aged 50-60 years with acute or convalescent COVID-19.

This rearrangement joins TRBV5-6 to TRBJ1-5, with 9 bases matching TRBD1. The CDR3 runs to 14 residues. V was clipped by 6 bases and J by 6 bases; unmatched bases: 7. Germline V lookup: CDR1 SGHDT, CDR2 YYEEEE. The CDR3 DNA reads as TGTGCCAGCACTAACAGGGGGCGAGGTCAGCCCCAGCATTTT. Its protein product is CASTNRGRGQPQHF.

The J gene is TRBJ2-7, the V gene TRBV13, with D possibly being TRBD1 (6 bases). The CDR3 is 14 residues long. Germline CDR1 and CDR2: PRHDT and FYEKMQ (reference sequence). V was cut by 1 base and J by 1 base, with 8 bases left in between. The CDR3 region has the DNA TGTGCCAGCAGCTTAGAGACAGGTTCCTACGAGCAGTACTTC. The encoded protein is CASSLETGSYEQYF.

This clone was recorded once. The chain combines TRBV24-1 with TRBJ2-5; D is uncertain. This CDR3 comprises 15 residues. Trimming stripped 6 bases from V and 1 base from J, with 14 bases between. CDR1 is KGHDR, CDR2 SFDVKD, per germline. CDR3 DNA: TGTGCCACCAGTCACGCGAGCGCCACCCAAGAGACCCAGTACTTC. This gives the protein CATSHASATQETQYF.

This chain uses TRBV3-1 (or the pseudogene TRBV3-2) with TRBJ1-1; tentatively, D is TRBD1 (5 bases). This CDR3 has 17 residues. The V gene's germline CDR1 is LGHDT and CDR2 YNNKEL (reference sequence). Trimming stripped 0 bases from V and 2 bases from J, with 16 bases between. CDR3 residues: CASSQDRGRALNTEAFF. As DNA, the CDR3 is TGTGCCAGCAGCCAAGATCGAGGCAGGGCCCTCAACACTGAAGCTTTCTTT.

V is TRBV5-1 and J is TRBJ2-7; D not resolved. The CDR3 sequence is 15 residues long. Between the trimmed V and J ends, which lost 1 base and 1 base, there was a span of 12 bases. Per germline, CDR1 SGHRS and CDR2 YFSETQ. CDR3 coding DNA: TGCGCCAGCAGCTTGACTCCGGGTTCTTCCTACGAGCAGTACTTC. Translating gives CASSLTPGSSYEQYF.

The chain has TRBV27 and TRBJ2-1, with 8 bases aligning to TRBD2. CDR1 and CDR2 (germline): MNHEY, SMNVEV (reference sequence). The CDR3 contains 15 residues. Trimming at V came to 3 bases and at J to 7 bases, leaving 8 bases not matched to a gene. CDR3: CASSLGLGLLNEQFF. The CDR3 region has the DNA TGTGCCAGCAGTTTGGGACTAGGACTGCTTAATGAGCAGTTCTTC.

This rearrangement joins TRBV5-4 to TRBJ2-1; D may be TRBD1 (5 bases). The V end lost 1 base, the J end lost 4 bases, and 12 bases lay between the germline ends. This CDR3 has 15 amino acids. The germline V gene encodes CDR1 SGHNT and CDR2 YYREEE (reference sequence). The CDR3 nucleotides are TGTGCCAGCAGCTTGTGGCAGGGATCGTACAATGAGCAGTTCTTC. It yields the protein CASSLWQGSYNEQFF.

The chain has TRBV7-9 and TRBJ1-1, with TRBD1 identical over 9 bases. CDR1 is SEHNR and CDR2 is FQNEAQ in the germline V gene (reference sequence). The ends lost 5 bases at V and 8 bases at J; junction bases unmatched: 3. The CDR3 loop spans 12 amino acids. The CDR3 region is CASSIGQGEAFF. Here the CDR3 DNA reads TGTGCCAGCAGCATCGGACAGGGGGAAGCTTTCTTT.

The chain couples TRBV5-4 to TRBJ2-2, with unresolved D. V gave up 2 bases and J gave up 4 bases, with 12 bases separating them. This CDR3 is 15 amino acids long. Germline assignment: CDR1 SGHNT and CDR2 YYREEE (reference sequence). The CDR3 here is CASSLDVGGTGELFF. The CDR3, as DNA: TGTGCCAGCAGCTTAGATGTCGGTGGCACCGGGGAGCTGTTTTTT.

The chain uses TRBV4-3 and TRBJ2-1; maybe TRBD2 (6 bases). CDR1 and CDR2 from the germline V gene are LGHNA and YSLEER. The CDR3 covers 16 residues. The germline V and J ends were trimmed by 0 bases and 7 bases, with 16 bases remaining between them. CDR3 in DNA: TGCGCCAGCAGCCAAGAGTGGCGACTAGTAAAAAATGAGCAGTTCTTC. Residues: CASSQEWRLVKNEQFF.

This rearrangement joins TRBV30 to TRBJ2-1; D gene uncertain. The CDR3 runs 16 residues. V lost 4 bases and J lost 6, with 22 bases in between. Germline CDR1 GTSNPN, CDR2 SVGIG (reference sequence). The chain's CDR3 is CAWIPRSTSAANEQFF. The CDR3 DNA reads TGTGCCTGGATCCCTCGTTCCACCAGTGCTGCCAATGAGCAGTTCTTC.

This clone was found a few times. The CDR3 DNA sequence: TGCAGCGTTGGCGGAAGAGTCTATGAGCAGTTCTTC. This gives the protein CSVGGRVYEQFF. J is TRBJ2-1 and V is TRBV29-1; no clear D gene. Trimming took off 4 bases at V and 8 bases at J, with 12 bases between the two ends. There are 12 residues in the CDR3. CDR1 is SQVTM and CDR2 is ANQGSEA in the germline V gene.

This chain links TRBV5-5 with TRBJ2-7; 9 bases align to TRBD1. This CDR3 has 14 amino acids. Germline CDR1 reads SGHKS; CDR2 reads YYEKEE (reference sequence). Trimming removed 2 bases from V and 3 bases from J; junction bases left unmatched: 3. CDR3: CASSFPGQGYEQYF. The CDR3 bases are TGTGCCAGCAGCTTCCCGGGACAGGGCTACGAGCAGTACTTC.

This clone was observed once. The chain joins TRBV19 to TRBJ2-4; 9 bases line up with TRBD1. Looked up from germline, CDR1 is LNHDA and CDR2 is SQIVND (reference sequence). V lost 6 bases and J lost 7; bases outside the gene matches: 7. The CDR3 extends over 14 amino acids. CDR3: CASRPGQGGNIQYF. In DNA, the CDR3 is TGTGCCAGTAGACCGGGACAGGGAGGGAACATTCAGTACTTC.

V and J are TRBV7-2 and TRBJ1-2; 9 nucleotides align to TRBD1. Germline V gene data show CDR1 as SGHTA and CDR2 as FQGNSA. The CDR3 is made up of 15 amino acids. J lost 8 bases, V lost 6 bases, and 13 bases had no gene match. CDR3 nucleotides: TGTGCCAGCAGTAAGGGACAGGGATATGGATGGGGCTACACCTTC. It yields the protein CASSKGQGYGWGYTF.

V and J are TRBV5-4 and TRBJ2-2; TRBD2 might be the D (6 bases). V dropped 0 bases and J dropped 6 bases, with 18 bases sitting between them. The CDR3 consists of 17 residues. Germline V gives CDR1 SGHNT, CDR2 YYREEE (reference sequence). Here the CDR3 reads CASSLGVGSGVPGELFF. The CDR3, as DNA: TGTGCCAGCAGCTTGGGGGTCGGTAGCGGAGTACCCGGGGAGCTGTTTTTT.

This clone was detected once. V usage is TRBV4-1 and J usage is TRBJ2-2, with TRBD2 matching over 14 bases. This CDR3 is built from 17 residues. CDR1 MGHRA and CDR2 YSYEKL come from the germline V gene. The trim removed 1 base at V and 7 bases at J, leaving 5 bases unmatched. CDR3 bases: TGCGCCAGCAGCCAAGGACTAGCGGGAGGGCCGGTCGGGGAGCTGTTTTTT. Its translation: CASSQGLAGGPVGELFF.

The J gene is TRBJ2-1, the V gene TRBV7-2; 7 positions match TRBD2. The CDR3 spans 14 residues. Germline loops: CDR1 SGHTA, CDR2 FQGNSA. V lost 3 bases to trimming and J lost 5 bases; unmatched junction nucleotides: 4. CDR3 protein: CASSFGLVNNEQFF. The CDR3 DNA is TGTGCCAGCAGCTTCGGACTAGTTAACAATGAGCAGTTCTTC.

The chain carries TRBV29-1 and TRBJ2-6; TRBD2 is a possible D gene (6 bases). V was pared by 7 bases and J by 3 bases, with 10 bases between. Germline CDR1 SQVTM, CDR2 ANQGSEA. This CDR3 spans 13 amino acids. CDR3 nucleotide sequence: TGCAGCGCCGGGGGAGGTGGGGCCAACGTCCTGACTTTC. This codes for CSAGGGGANVLTF.

The rearrangement joins TRBV5-1 to TRBJ2-3, with TRBD1 matching 11 bases. The CDR3 is 16 residues long. V was pared by 4 bases and J by 2 bases, with 6 bases of the junction left unmatched. Germline values: CDR1 SGHRS, CDR2 YFSETQ. As DNA, the CDR3 is TGCGCCAGCAGCCCCTGGGACAGGGGGGACACAGATACGCAGTATTTT. Its translation: CASSPWDRGDTDTQYF.

The genes are TRBV2 and TRBJ2-5, with TRBD2 matching 7 bases. There are 16 residues in the CDR3. Trimming took 5 bases from V and 5 from J; bases not matched to a gene: 14. In germline, CDR1 is SNHLY, CDR2 FYNNEI. The CDR3 is CASSLEGAGLLETQYF. The CDR3 DNA reads TGTGCCAGCAGTCTGGAGGGAGCGGGACTACTGGAGACCCAGTACTTC.

V and J are TRBV5-6 and TRBJ2-1; TRBD2 agrees at 7 bases. With V trimmed by 0 bases and J by 2 bases, 2 bases remained unmatched. The CDR3 is 15 residues long. Germline CDR1 is SGHDT and CDR2 is YYEEEE. DNA of the CDR3: TGTGCCAGCAGCTTGGGGACTAGGGCCTACAATGAGCAGTTCTTC. The encoded protein is CASSLGTRAYNEQFF.

The chain couples TRBV2 to TRBJ2-7, with 8 bases fitting TRBD2. V was clipped by 5 bases and J by 6 bases; unmatched bases: 12. CDR1 is SNHLY, CDR2 FYNNEI, per germline. This CDR3 contains 15 residues. The CDR3 DNA is TGTGCCAGCAGTCGCCCCCCCGGGACTAGGGCCGAGCAGTACTTC. This gives the protein CASSRPPGTRAEQYF.

This rearrangement joins TRBV11-2 to TRBJ2-5, with D perhaps matching TRBD1 (6 bases). Germline loops: CDR1 SGHAT, CDR2 FQNNGV. V lost 5 bases and J lost 5, with 12 bases in between. The CDR3 has 13 residues. For the CDR3, the DNA is TGTGCCAGCAGCCCTTCAGGGGCGGAGACCCAGTACTTC. It encodes CASSPSGAETQYF.

The rearrangement uses TRBV18 and TRBJ2-1, with 14 bases fitting TRBD2. CDR3 length: 19 amino acids. Germline V lookup: CDR1 KGHSH, CDR2 LQKENI. With 1 base clipped from V and 6 bases from J, the junction kept 11 bases outside the gene matches. The CDR3 reads CASSPRGLAGVIGGNEQFF. The CDR3 nucleotides are TGTGCCAGCTCACCACGGGGACTAGCGGGAGTAATCGGGGGCAATGAGCAGTTCTTC. The whole variable domain, remainder taken from reference TRBV18 and TRBJ2-1, is NAGVMQNPRHLVRRRGQEARLRCSPMKGHSHVYWYRQLPEEGLKFMVYLQKENIIDESGMPKERFSAEFPKEGPSILRIQQVVRGDSAAYFCASSPRGLAGVIGGNEQFFGPGTRLTVL.

This rearrangement joins TRBV2 to TRBJ2-1, with a weak D call TRBD2 (5 bases). Germline CDR1 and CDR2: SNHLY and FYNNEI. V lost 0 bases and J lost 11, with 11 bases in between. The CDR3 length is 13 residues. The CDR3 region has the DNA TGTGCCAGCAGTGAAGCGCTTCGAGGGAAGCAGTTCTTC. As protein: CASSEALRGKQFF.

V is TRBV5-1 and J is TRBJ2-3, with 9 bases fitting TRBD2. The CDR3 runs to 18 residues. Germline V gene sequence: CDR1 SGHRS, CDR2 YFSETQ. The ends lost 1 base at V and 0 bases at J; junction bases unmatched: 9. The CDR3 DNA is TGCGCCAGCAGCTTGCTGCCTAGCGGGACCCTAAGCACAGATACGCAGTATTTT. Protein: CASSLLPSGTLSTDTQYF.

CDR3 nucleotide sequence: TGTGCCAGCAGCCCTACCGGACTAGCGAGCTCCTACAATGAGCAGTTCTTC. Amino acid sequence: CASSPTGLASSYNEQFF. The J gene is TRBJ2-1, the V gene TRBV7-9, with 9 bases lining up with TRBD2. J was trimmed by 0 bases and V by 5 bases; bases with no gene match: 8. Looked up from germline, CDR1 is SEHNR and CDR2 is FQNEAQ (reference sequence). This CDR3 spans 17 amino acids.

The chain carries TRBV6-2 or TRBV6-3 and TRBJ1-5; the D is unclear. The CDR3 is made up of 14 amino acids. Germline values: CDR1 MNHEY, CDR2 SVGEGT. Trimming shortened V by 0 bases and J by 0 bases, and 3 bases separated the two germline ends. This CDR3 reads CASSYSYSNQPQHF. In DNA form, the CDR3 reads TGTGCCAGCAGTTACTCGTATAGCAATCAGCCCCAGCATTTT.

The chain uses TRBV5-1 and TRBJ1-4, with no clear D. CDR3 size: 14 residues. V was cut by 4 bases and J by 8 bases, with 15 bases left in between. Germline V lookup: CDR1 SGHRS, CDR2 YFSETQ. CDR3 sequence (DNA): TGCGCCAGCAGCCTGGACGGGGTCGAGGAAAAACTGTTTTTT. Translation gives CASSLDGVEEKLFF.